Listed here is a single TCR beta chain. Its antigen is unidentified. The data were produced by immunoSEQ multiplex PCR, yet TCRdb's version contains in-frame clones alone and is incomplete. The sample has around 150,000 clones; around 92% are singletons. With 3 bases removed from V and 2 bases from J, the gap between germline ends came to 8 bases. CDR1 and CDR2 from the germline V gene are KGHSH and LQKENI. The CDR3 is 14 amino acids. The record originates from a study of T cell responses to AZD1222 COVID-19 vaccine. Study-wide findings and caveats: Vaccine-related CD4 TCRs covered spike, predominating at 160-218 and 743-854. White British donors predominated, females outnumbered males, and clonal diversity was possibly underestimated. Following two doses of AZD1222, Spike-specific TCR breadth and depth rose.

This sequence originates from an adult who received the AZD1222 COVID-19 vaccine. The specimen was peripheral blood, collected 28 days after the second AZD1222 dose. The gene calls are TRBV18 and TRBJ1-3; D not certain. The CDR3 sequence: CASSPWETGNTIYF. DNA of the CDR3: TGTGCCAGCTCACCCTGGGAAACTGGAAACACCATATATTTT.